Following are 21 T cell receptor beta chains from one sample sequenced in a study of early T cells in non-severe SARS-CoV-2 infection. TCRdb ran MiXCR on the 5' RACE reads and lists one entry per CDR3 protein. This sample carries 25,000 to 30,000 distinct CDR3 sequences, roughly 6% of them seen once, and the ten largest clones take about 24%. Input material: whole blood. The source is an adult who was a healthcare worker with PCR-confirmed SARS-CoV-2 infection or an uninfected control (not recorded which).

In its sample, this clonotype was seen many times. V gene TRBV12-3 or TRBV12-4 combines with J gene TRBJ1-4; no reliable D call. The CDR3 length is 13 residues. Between the trimmed V and J ends, which lost 8 bases and 0 bases, there was a span of 7 bases. The CDR3 nucleotides are TGTGCCAGCCAGGTTGCAACTAATGAAAAACTGTTTTTT. Its protein product is CASQVATNEKLFF.

This chain uses TRBV9 with TRBJ2-1, with 10 bases matching TRBD1. The V and J ends lost 3 bases and 8 bases, in that order; junction bases with no gene match: 5. The germline V gene has CDR1 SGDLS and CDR2 YYNGEE. This CDR3 comprises 14 residues. The CDR3 bases are TGTGCCAGCAGCGCCCGGACAGGGGGTTATGAGCAGTTCTTC. As protein: CASSARTGGYEQFF.

This clonotype has only a few counts. The chain links TRBV12-3 or TRBV12-4 to TRBJ2-1; 8 nucleotides agree with TRBD2. After removal of 6 bases from V and 9 bases from J, the junction contained 10 bases not matched to a gene. The CDR3 runs 14 residues. In DNA, the CDR3 is TGTGCCAGCAGGGGGGCCGGGACTAGTATTGAGCAGTTCTTC. Translation gives CASRGAGTSIEQFF.

This clonotype was seen at least ten times. CDR3 DNA: TGTGCCAGCAGCTTAGACGGGGGCACTGAAGCTTTCTTT. Its translation: CASSLDGGTEAFF. J is TRBJ1-1 and V is TRBV13; possibly TRBD1 for D (5 bases). V was trimmed by 1 base and J by 4 bases, leaving 7 bases between them. This CDR3 contains 13 residues. CDR1 and CDR2 (germline): PRHDT, FYEKMQ (reference sequence).

This clonotype has at least ten counts. V is TRBV5-1 and J is TRBJ1-1; the D gene is possibly TRBD1 (5 bases). The ends were cut back, 0 bases at V and 3 bases at J, with 12 bases in the middle. The CDR3 consists of 15 residues. CDR1 is SGHRS, CDR2 YFSETQ, per germline. Here the CDR3 reads CASSLGTGRDTEAFF. The CDR3 bases are TGCGCCAGCAGCTTGGGTACAGGCCGAGACACTGAAGCTTTCTTT.

This clonotype showed up many times. The rearrangement joins TRBV19 to TRBJ2-2, with a possible D match to TRBD2 (6 bases). The CDR3 spans 13 residues. Trimming took 3 bases from V and 6 from J, leaving 8 bases between them. Per the germline V gene, CDR1 is LNHDA and CDR2 is SQIVND (reference sequence). The CDR3 DNA sequence: TGTGCCAGTAGTATTCGGGAGTCCGGGGAGCTGTTTTTT. Its translation is CASSIRESGELFF. The full variable domain, rest sourced from reference TRBV19 and TRBJ2-2, is DGGITQSPKYLFRKEGQNVTLSCEQNLNHDAMYWYRQDPGQGLRLIYYSQIVNDFQKGDIAEGYSVSREKKESFPLTVTSAQKNPTAFYLCASSIRESGELFFGEGSRLTVL.

In this sample, this clonotype turned up many times. The rearrangement uses TRBV2 and TRBJ2-7, with 14 bases fitting TRBD2. Trimming took 6 bases from V and 3 from J; bases not matched to a gene: 4. The germline V gene encodes CDR1 SNHLY and CDR2 FYNNEI. The CDR3 consists of 15 residues. The CDR3 coding sequence is TGTGCCAGCAGGGGACTAGCGGGAGTTCGCTACGAGCAGTACTTC. It is translated as CASRGLAGVRYEQYF.

The V call is TRBV7-2, the J call TRBJ2-2; 12 nucleotides line up with TRBD2. CDR1 SGHTA and CDR2 FQGNSA come from the germline V gene. The trim removed 3 bases at V and 4 bases at J, leaving 3 bases unmatched. The CDR3 has 16 amino acids. CDR3 DNA sequence: TGTGCCAGCAGCTTTGGACTAGCGGGGTCCACCGGGGAGCTGTTTTTT. This gives the protein CASSFGLAGSTGELFF.

This clonotype was seen at least ten times. The CDR3 sequence is CATSRSAGGGDEQFF. For the CDR3, the DNA is TGTGCCACCAGCAGATCCGCGGGAGGTGGGGATGAGCAGTTCTTC. The genes are TRBV15 and TRBJ2-1; 8 bases map to TRBD2. Per germline, CDR1 LNHNV and CDR2 YYDKDF (reference sequence). The V gene end was trimmed by 2 bases and the J gene end by 8 bases; junction bases not matched to a gene: 8. This CDR3 has 15 residues. Full variable domain (remainder filled in from reference TRBV15 and TRBJ2-1): DAMVIQNPRYQVTQFGKPVTLSCSQTLNHNVMYWYQQKSSQAPKLLFHYYDKDFNNEADTPDNFQSRRPNTSFCFLDIRSPGLGDTAMYLCATSRSAGGGDEQFFGPGTRLTVL.

This clonotype was counted at least ten times. The CDR3 region is CASSQNQGGEAFF. CDR3 in DNA: TGTGCCAGCAGTCAGAACCAGGGCGGTGAAGCTTTCTTT. The V and J genes are TRBV6-6 and TRBJ1-1, with D possibly being TRBD1 (5 bases). CDR3 length: 13 amino acids. Trimming left V 5 bases short and J 7 bases short, with 14 bases between. The germline CDR1 and CDR2 sequences are MNHNY and SVGAGI (reference sequence).

The table lists this clonotype with many counts. J is TRBJ2-1 and V is TRBV5-1; maybe TRBD1 (6 bases). V was pared by 0 bases and J by 0 bases, with 10 bases between. Germline assignment: CDR1 SGHRS and CDR2 YFSETQ. This CDR3 is built from 16 residues. The chain's CDR3 is CASSLERGSSYNEQFF. In DNA form, the CDR3 reads TGCGCCAGCAGCTTGGAGAGGGGGAGCTCCTACAATGAGCAGTTCTTC.

This clonotype was seen many times. V gene TRBV20-1 combines with J gene TRBJ2-3; TRBD1 is a possible D gene (5 bases). The germline V and J ends were trimmed by 6 bases and 4 bases, with 11 bases remaining between them. Germline values: CDR1 DFQATT, CDR2 SNEGSKA (reference sequence). The CDR3 is 12 residues long. In nucleotides, the CDR3 is TGCAGTGCCGCGACAGTCGCAGATACGCAGTATTTT. Encoded protein: CSAATVADTQYF.

This clonotype showed up many times. The V and J genes are TRBV20-1 and TRBJ2-2; 10 nucleotides agree with TRBD2. There are 19 residues in the CDR3. The V gene end was trimmed by 0 bases and the J gene end by 1 base; junction bases not matched to a gene: 11. CDR1 and CDR2 (germline): DFQATT, SNEGSKA (reference sequence). The CDR3 bases are TGCAGTGCTAGAGATCAGTTAGCGGGAGGTGCTAGGAACACCGGGGAGCTGTTTTTT. This codes for CSARDQLAGGARNTGELFF.

This clonotype has at least ten counts. The J gene is TRBJ2-1, the V gene TRBV5-1; a possible D gene is TRBD2 (6 bases). The CDR3 sequence is 14 residues long. Germline V CDR1 and CDR2: SGHRS, YFSETQ. The germline V and J ends were trimmed by 4 bases and 7 bases, with 15 bases remaining between them. The CDR3 DNA reads TGCGCCAGCAGCAGGGACTCCCAAGGGAATGAGCAGTTCTTC. This gives the protein CASSRDSQGNEQFF.

This clonotype showed up many times. For the CDR3, the DNA is TGCAGTGCACAATATCCAGGGGTTCCTGAAGCTTTCTTT. It specifies CSAQYPGVPEAFF. This chain connects TRBV20-1 to TRBJ1-1; tentative D call: TRBD1 (6 bases). The CDR3 consists of 13 residues. Trimming left V 6 bases short and J 6 bases short, with 17 bases between. CDR1 is DFQATT and CDR2 is SNEGSKA in the germline V gene (reference sequence).

A few counts support this clonotype. The chain couples TRBV7-2 to TRBJ1-3; 11 nucleotides align to TRBD1. CDR3 size: 17 residues. Germline V gene data show CDR1 as SGHTA and CDR2 as FQGNSA. Unmatched junction bases numbered 5, after V lost 1 base and J lost 3 bases. Here the CDR3 reads CASSLGGQGVGGNTIYF. The CDR3 DNA is TGTGCCAGCAGCTTAGGGGGACAGGGGGTAGGTGGAAACACCATATATTTT.

In its sample, this clonotype was seen many times. V and J are TRBV20-1 and TRBJ1-3; D gene ambiguous. CDR3 size: 11 residues. V dropped 6 bases and J dropped 4 bases, with 7 bases sitting between them. The germline V gene encodes CDR1 DFQATT and CDR2 SNEGSKA (reference sequence). The CDR3 reads CSATPGNTIYF. CDR3 DNA: TGCAGTGCCACCCCAGGAAACACCATATATTTT.

This chain joins TRBV7-9 and TRBJ2-7, with 11 positions matching TRBD1. The CDR3 length is 15 residues. Germline V gene lookup returns CDR1 SEHNR and CDR2 FQNEAQ (reference sequence). V lost 5 bases to trimming and J lost 3 bases; unmatched junction nucleotides: 6. CDR3 region: CASSGGDRGFYEQYF. The CDR3, as DNA: TGTGCCAGCAGCGGAGGGGACAGGGGGTTCTACGAGCAGTACTTC.

This clonotype was seen many times. This CDR3 reads CASSFQGRLEKLFF. The CDR3 DNA reads TGTGCCAGTAGTTTCCAGGGGAGGCTTGAAAAACTGTTTTTT. This chain uses TRBV19 with TRBJ1-4; TRBD1 is a possible D gene (6 bases). There are 14 residues in the CDR3. The germline V and J ends were trimmed by 5 bases and 7 bases, with 14 bases remaining between them. Germline V lookup: CDR1 LNHDA, CDR2 SQIVND (reference sequence).

This clonotype was seen repeatedly, ten times or more. The chain carries TRBV20-1 and TRBJ2-5; D unresolved. V was trimmed by 7 bases and J by 2 bases, leaving 11 bases between them. CDR1 and CDR2 from the germline V gene are DFQATT and SNEGSKA (reference sequence). This CDR3 is built from 12 residues. The CDR3 DNA is TGCAGTGGAAAAGTGATTCAAGAGACCCAGTACTTC. Protein product: CSGKVIQETQYF.

This clonotype has a count of ten or more. The gene calls are TRBV10-1 and TRBJ2-3; possible D gene TRBD2, 8 bases. Germline CDR1 WNHNN, CDR2 SYGVQD (reference sequence). V gave up 5 bases and J gave up 9 bases, with 12 bases separating them. The CDR3 totals 12 residues. The CDR3 reads CASSLAGQTQYF. CDR3 in DNA: TGCGCCAGCAGTTTAGCGGGACAGACGCAGTATTTT.